This record looks at one TCR beta chain sequence and its context. This CDR3 region has 16 residues. Losses at the gene ends were 3 bases for V and 7 bases for J; bases not matched to a gene: 8. Germline CDR1 KGHDR, CDR2 SFDVKD. This sample was included in a study of blood T cell repertoires in COVID-19. Whole-study context: Sites in the United States, Italy and Spain provided acute and convalescent COVID-19 samples. Sample material is recorded as cDNA or gDNA derived from T cells, B-cell-depleted T cells, or PBMCs.

Original handling: It was from reference gene primer amplification that nucleated cell counts were estimated. Measured with immunoSEQ multiplex PCR; TCRdb has only the in-frame clones, and not every one. That table is the source of V, J and clone size, and D and trimming were worked out from the DNA. The sample contains roughly 410,000 clones, around 89% of which appear only once. Enrollment of patients from Seattle took place during active infection, with longitudinal follow-up. The sequencing sample was made of peripheral blood. The V and J genes are TRBV24-1 and TRBJ1-5; TRBD1 matches at 10 bases. The sequence was collected from a woman aged 40 to 50 with COVID-19, enrolled during active disease. CDR3 amino acids: CATSDADRGLRQPQHF. The CDR3 DNA sequence: TGTGCCACCAGTGATGCTGACAGGGGGCTGCGACAGCCCCAGCATTTT.